This T cell receptor (beta chain) was profiled in a study of T-cell reconstitution after alpha-beta-depleted transplantation in children. Broader study findings: T-cell numbers and diversity one year post-transplant derived largely from freshly generated T cells. The study reportedly traced alpha-beta T cells about two months after transplant to several hundred expanded graft clones. Surviving recipient cells, namely T cells and thymic progenitors, were the source of high day-60 TCRbeta diversity in some patients.

Concerning this clonotype itself: Its target is not known.

Trimming left V 1 base short and J 3 bases short, with 21 bases between. This CDR3 spans 18 amino acids. From germline, CDR1 is MNHEY and CDR2 SVGAGI. Molecular barcoding with unique molecular identifiers was used for the TCRbeta library. TCRdb processed the PCR reads anew with MiXCR; each CDR3 protein has one entry. Among approximately 980,000 distinct CDR3 sequences listed, roughly 29% were seen once. Material: PBMCs, mostly from graft donor cells, obtained 360 days after TCRalphabeta/CD19-depleted stem cell transplant. The receptor's source is a boy in the first two years of life who had a stem cell transplant for SCID, so the T cells may come from the graft donor. J is TRBJ2-5 and V is TRBV6-5, with D possibly being TRBD2 (6 bases). CDR3 sequence reads: CASSYYGVAEGVKETQYF. For the CDR3, the DNA is TGTGCCAGCAGTTACTACGGGGTAGCGGAGGGCGTAAAAGAGACCCAGTACTTC.